This TCR beta chain is drawn from a study of blood T cell repertoires in COVID-19 (dated by TCRdb to between 2020 and 2021). A note on the overall study: Collaborator samples came from the United States, Italy and Spain and covered acute and convalescent phases of COVID-19. The prospective study material was composed of cDNA or gDNA derived from T cells, B-cell-depleted T cells, or PBMCs. The dataset comprised deeply sampled blood TCRbeta repertoires from subjects exposed to, actively infected with, or recovered from COVID-19. A freely available public database, intended as a resource for researchers studying the immune response to SARS-CoV-2, is where the repertoires were released. Samples were obtained from the ongoing ImmuneRACE study (first 160 participants) and from about 1,300 subjects provided by 6 global collaborators. Nearly every sample came with metadata listing a de-identified subject ID, COVID-19 status, age in years and sex. Where available, HLA class I and class II types were obtained from metadata supplied by the sample provider rather than from assay-based typing.

TCRbeta CDR3 regions were amplified from genomic DNA using the immunoSEQ Assay, a bias-controlled multiplex PCR. The authors' analysis ran thus. Within the assay, amplification of reference gene primers was used to estimate how many nucleated cells each sample contained. To quantify the absolute abundance of each unique TCRbeta CDR3 rearrangement, sequence reads were collapsed and filtered. Productive Simpson clonality was computed per sample as the square root of Simpson's diversity index over productive rearrangements. The source is immuneACCESS, and TCRdb retained only in-frame sequences with V and J called. Part of the clones is not carried over; for the studies checked, unresolved V genes explain less than half of this, and the remainder is unexplained. That table furnishes V, J and clone size, whereas the DNA furnished D and trimming. The sample records about 110,000 clones, under 85% of which are singletons. The ten largest make up about 3.8% of the sample.

CDR1 and CDR2 (SNHLY, FYNNEI) derive from the germline V gene. Trimming leaves V shorter by 8 bases and J shorter by 4 bases, with the junction holding 8 bases beyond the gene matches. The CDR3 holds 15 amino acids from the cysteine to the phenylalanine. Left in the record is the CDR3 DNA by itself, 45 bases read in frame from the first base. This clone has more than one count but fewer than ten. What this receptor recognizes is not known. No base qualities exist here, and no much larger clone lies one base off it. Collaborating institutions collected whole blood in K2EDTA tubes following their own protocols. For TCRbeta analysis, collaborators shipped samples in one of three forms: frozen whole blood, isolated PBMCs, or DNA extracted from either of those sample types. The paper's findings and limits, for the study overall: The amount of clinical and demographic metadata varied by source and participant and was provided uncurated.

The receptor comes from a woman between 65 and 79 years old with acute or convalescent COVID-19. This receptor chain uses TRBV2 and TRBJ1-6, with 7 central nucleotides matching TRBD1. The sequenced sample consisted of peripheral blood. The CDR3 loop reads CASRTGDSYNSPLHF. The sequenced DNA is TGTGCCAGCCGTACGGGGGACAGTTATAATTCACCCCTCCACTTT. Reference TRBV2 and TRBJ1-6 proteins supply the regions before and after the CDR3; the full variable domain is: EPEVTQTPSHQVTQMGQEVILRCVPISNHLYFYWYRQILGQKVEFLVSFYNNEISEKSEIFDDQFSVERPDGSNFTLKIRSTKLEDSAMYFCASRTGDSYNSPLHFGNGTRLTVT.